The next 27 T cell receptor beta chains were all read from a single sample in a study of blood T cell repertoires in COVID-19. Profiling relied on immunoSEQ multiplex PCR, and the TCRdb table lists in-frame clones only, not all of them. Of 270,000 or so clones detected, approximately 81% appear once; the ten largest clones hold around 6.3%. Sequencing input: PBMCs or T cells enriched from blood (not recorded which). The receptors here all came from a woman between 50 and 59 years old who had been exposed to COVID-19.

V is TRBV9 and J is TRBJ1-6; D unclear. In germline, CDR1 is SGDLS, CDR2 YYNGEE. The V end was cut by 0 bases, the J end by 0 bases, with 4 bases between. The CDR3 contains 15 residues. This CDR3 is CASSVGSSYNSPLHF. DNA of the CDR3: TGTGCCAGCAGCGTAGGGAGCTCCTATAATTCACCCCTCCACTTT.

The gene calls are TRBV19 and TRBJ1-1, with D perhaps TRBD1 (6 bases). Germline V lookup: CDR1 LNHDA, CDR2 SQIVND (reference sequence). The CDR3 covers 15 residues. Deletions cut 0 bases from V and 3 bases from J, with 11 bases between. The CDR3: CASSIEQGRDTEAFF. CDR3 nucleotide sequence: TGTGCCAGTAGTATAGAGCAGGGGAGGGACACTGAAGCTTTCTTT.

The chain uses TRBV30 and TRBJ1-5, with 7 bases fitting TRBD1. The CDR3 spans 14 residues. J was trimmed by 2 bases and V by 1 base; bases with no gene match: 2. Germline values: CDR1 GTSNPN, CDR2 SVGIG (reference sequence). CDR3 DNA sequence: TGTGCCTGGAGTGCAGGGGGAGGCAATCAGCCCCAGCATTTT. Translated, it gives CAWSAGGGNQPQHF.

V usage is TRBV5-6 and J usage is TRBJ2-5; TRBD2 matches at 10 bases. J lost 1 base, V lost 4 bases, and 7 bases had no gene match. The CDR3 has 16 residues. Germline values: CDR1 SGHDT, CDR2 YYEEEE. The CDR3 loop reads CASSLLLAGVQETQYF. CDR3 bases: TGTGCCAGCAGCCTACTCCTAGCGGGGGTCCAAGAGACCCAGTACTTC.

The chain links TRBV5-4 to TRBJ2-7, with no clear D. The CDR3 runs to 15 residues. Trimming cost V 2 bases and J 0 bases, with 12 bases left between them. In germline, CDR1 is SGHNT, CDR2 YYREEE (reference sequence). The CDR3 bases are TGTGCCAGCAGCTTCGGCGGAAGTAGCTCCTACGAGCAGTACTTC. Protein: CASSFGGSSSYEQYF.

The chain has TRBV7-9 and TRBJ2-3; 11 bases agree with TRBD2. The CDR3 contains 15 residues. V lost 5 bases, J lost 3 bases, and 4 bases stayed unmatched. Germline assignment: CDR1 SEHNR and CDR2 FQNEAQ (reference sequence). The CDR3 region is CASSPWTSGTDTQYF. The CDR3 region has the DNA TGTGCCAGCAGCCCATGGACTAGCGGGACAGATACGCAGTATTTT.

The V and J genes are TRBV6-5 and TRBJ2-6; possible D gene TRBD1, 5 bases. The CDR3 covers 15 residues. V was pared by 5 bases and J by 4 bases, with 12 bases between. CDR1 MNHEY and CDR2 SVGAGI come from the germline V gene. CDR3 sequence reads: CASSLDSTGANVLTF. CDR3 DNA sequence: TGTGCCAGCAGTCTTGACAGCACCGGGGCCAACGTCCTGACTTTC.

The chain links TRBV10-1 to TRBJ2-7, with 7 bases that match TRBD1. V lost 6 bases, J lost 10 bases, and 15 bases stayed unmatched. Germline-derived CDR1 and CDR2 are WNHNN and SYGVQD (reference sequence). The CDR3 covers 14 residues. CDR3 nucleotides: TGCGCCAGCAGCAGAAACAGGGGTTTCTCGGAACAGTACTTC. Its translation is CASSRNRGFSEQYF.

V usage is TRBV3-1 (or the pseudogene TRBV3-2) and J usage is TRBJ1-2; D not certain. CDR1 LGHDT and CDR2 YNNKEL come from the germline V gene (reference sequence). CDR3 length: 16 amino acids. V was pared by 1 base and J by 6 bases, with 18 bases between. CDR3 in DNA: TGTGCCAGCAGCCAAGGGAGGGATGGGGTGGATCATGGCTACACCTTC. Translation gives CASSQGRDGVDHGYTF.

This clone was picked up one time. The rearrangement uses TRBV6-2 or TRBV6-3 and TRBJ1-5; tentative D call: TRBD1 (5 bases). Trimming stripped 5 bases from V and 1 base from J, with 18 bases between. The V gene's germline CDR1 is MNHEY and CDR2 SVGEGT. This CDR3 is 17 amino acids long. The DNA for the CDR3 is TGTGCCAGCAGTGCCCGGGGGATAGGCATCAGCAATCAGCCCCAGCATTTT. It yields the protein CASSARGIGISNQPQHF.

This clone was detected ten times or more. V is TRBV27 and J is TRBJ1-2, with D perhaps matching TRBD1 (5 bases). This CDR3 region has 13 residues. Per the germline V gene, CDR1 is MNHEY and CDR2 is SMNVEV (reference sequence). Trimming pared 5 bases from V and 4 bases from J, leaving 11 bases between. CDR3 bases: TGTGCCAGCAGTCGGCGGGGGACCTATGGCTACACCTTC. It specifies CASSRRGTYGYTF.

The V and J genes are TRBV2 and TRBJ1-6; 10 nucleotides align to TRBD1. Germline values: CDR1 SNHLY, CDR2 FYNNEI. Trimming cost V 5 bases and J 0 bases; bases outside gene matches: 25. The CDR3 spans 24 residues. CDR3 residues: CASSNRPSTFEGQGPGSYNSPLHF. The CDR3 DNA reads TGTGCCAGCAGTAACCGGCCGTCTACCTTCGAGGGACAGGGGCCTGGCTCCTATAATTCACCCCTCCACTTT.

The genes are TRBV7-2 and TRBJ2-1, with 9 bases fitting TRBD2. The CDR3 has 15 amino acids. Germline V gene sequence: CDR1 SGHTA, CDR2 FQGNSA. With V trimmed by 1 base and J by 9 bases, 7 bases remained unmatched. The CDR3 region has the DNA TGTGCCAGCAGCTTAGGGCGGGGGGGGATGAGTGAGCAGTTCTTC. Protein sequence: CASSLGRGGMSEQFF.

This chain connects TRBV5-4 to TRBJ1-1; 12 nucleotides agree with TRBD1. The V and J ends lost 9 bases and 3 bases, in that order; junction bases with no gene match: 9. This CDR3 region has 15 residues. Germline-derived CDR1 and CDR2 are SGHNT and YYREEE (reference sequence). In DNA form, the CDR3 reads TGTGCCACCCGGGACAGGGGGCGGTCGGACACTGAAGCTTTCTTT. Protein: CATRDRGRSDTEAFF.

V gene TRBV6-5 combines with J gene TRBJ2-3; 7 bases map to TRBD2. This CDR3 contains 15 residues. From germline, CDR1 is MNHEY and CDR2 SVGAGI. V was pared by 8 bases and J by 0 bases, with 8 bases of the junction left unmatched. CDR3 protein: CASSPRRGSTDTQYF. The CDR3 coding sequence is TGTGCCAGCTCCCCCAGGCGGGGGAGCACAGATACGCAGTATTTT.

This chain connects TRBV19 to TRBJ1-1, with D possibly matching TRBD1 (5 bases). The CDR3 is 16 amino acids. With 2 bases removed from V and 1 base from J, the gap between germline ends came to 14 bases. Per the germline V gene, CDR1 is LNHDA and CDR2 is SQIVND (reference sequence). The CDR3 sequence: CASSIPRGGENTEAFF. In DNA, the CDR3 is TGTGCCAGTAGTATACCGAGGGGAGGGGAGAACACTGAAGCTTTCTTT. Filled out from reference TRBV19 and TRBJ1-1, the complete variable domain reads DGGITQSPKYLFRKEGQNVTLSCEQNLNHDAMYWYRQDPGQGLRLIYYSQIVNDFQKGDIAEGYSVSREKKESFPLTVTSAQKNPTAFYLCASSIPRGGENTEAFFGQGTRLTVV.

The J gene is TRBJ1-1, the V gene TRBV4-1; weak D call: TRBD1 (5 bases). The V gene's germline CDR1 is MGHRA and CDR2 YSYEKL. This CDR3 has 14 residues. V was clipped by 5 bases and J by 4 bases, with 14 bases between them. In nucleotides, the CDR3 is TGCGCCAGCAGCGGGACGGGAGTTGGCACTGAAGCTTTCTTT. Encoded protein: CASSGTGVGTEAFF.

The chain recombines TRBV6-4 with TRBJ2-3; 11 bases match TRBD2. The CDR3 runs 15 residues. Trimming cost V 8 bases and J 2 bases; bases outside gene matches: 6. From germline, CDR1 is MRHNA and CDR2 SNTAGT. Here the CDR3 reads CASRELAGDTDTQYF. The DNA for the CDR3 is TGTGCCAGCCGAGAACTAGCGGGAGACACAGATACGCAGTATTTT.

The chain combines TRBV5-1 with TRBJ2-1; D unclear. The V and J ends lost 4 bases and 5 bases respectively, with 13 bases between them. The CDR3 extends over 14 amino acids. CDR1 SGHRS and CDR2 YFSETQ come from the germline V gene. The CDR3 coding sequence is TGCGCCAGCAGCATTCTCCCCCCGGACAATGAGCAGTTCTTC. Its translation is CASSILPPDNEQFF. Filled out from reference TRBV5-1 and TRBJ2-1, the complete variable domain reads KAGVTQTPRYLIKTRGQQVTLSCSPISGHRSVSWYQQTPGQGLQFLFEYFSETQRNKGNFPGRFSGRQFSNSRSEMNVSTLELGDSALYLCASSILPPDNEQFFGPGTRLTVL.

V gene TRBV27 combines with J gene TRBJ1-6, with D perhaps matching TRBD1 (6 bases). Trimming left V 3 bases short and J 6 bases short, with 15 bases between. Germline V gene data show CDR1 as MNHEY and CDR2 as SMNVEV (reference sequence). This CDR3 is built from 16 residues. CDR3 protein: CASSFGGARPNSPLHF. The DNA of the CDR3 is TGTGCCAGCAGTTTCGGGGGGGCCCGCCCTAATTCACCCCTCCACTTT.

J is TRBJ1-1 and V is TRBV6-6; TRBD1 might be the D (5 bases). V dropped 6 bases and J dropped 0 bases, with 11 bases sitting between them. The CDR3 sequence is 14 residues long. CDR1 is MNHNY and CDR2 is SVGAGI in the germline V gene (reference sequence). Here the CDR3 DNA reads TGTGCCAGCAGCATCAGGGCCATGAACACTGAAGCTTTCTTT. Translated, it gives CASSIRAMNTEAFF.

This rearrangement joins TRBV15 to TRBJ1-2, with D possibly matching TRBD1 (6 bases). The germline V gene encodes CDR1 LNHNV and CDR2 YYDKDF (reference sequence). The CDR3 covers 15 residues. Trimming pared 0 bases from V and 8 bases from J, leaving 16 bases between. The DNA of the CDR3 is TGTGCCACCAGCAGAGAAAACAGGGTCGATTGGGGCTACACCTTC. Translating gives CATSRENRVDWGYTF.

The chain recombines TRBV10-3 with TRBJ1-1; unclear D gene. Germline assignment: CDR1 ENHRY and CDR2 SYGVKD. V was shortened by 0 bases and J by 11 bases, with 10 bases between the two germline ends. This CDR3 has 12 amino acids. The CDR3 here is CAISESGDLAFF. In nucleotides, the CDR3 is TGTGCCATCAGTGAGTCAGGAGACTTGGCTTTCTTT.

The chain joins TRBV2 to TRBJ1-1; 8 bases are a match to TRBD1. The germline CDR1 and CDR2 sequences are SNHLY and FYNNEI. V shed 2 bases and J 5 bases; nucleotides not matched to a gene: 10. The CDR3 spans 16 residues. CDR3 protein: CASSEPPDRGFTEAFF. The DNA for the CDR3 is TGTGCCAGCAGTGAACCCCCCGACAGGGGTTTTACTGAAGCTTTCTTT.

The chain recombines TRBV3-1 (or the pseudogene TRBV3-2) with TRBJ2-5, with 7 nucleotides matching TRBD2. Germline CDR1 reads LGHDT; CDR2 reads YNNKEL (reference sequence). The CDR3 spans 16 residues. V dropped 2 bases and J dropped 5; count of bases not matched to a gene: 11. CDR3 protein: CASSQQRGRIGETQYF. In DNA, the CDR3 is TGTGCCAGCAGCCAACAGCGGGGTAGGATCGGGGAGACCCAGTACTTC.

The J gene is TRBJ2-1, the V gene TRBV15; D perhaps matches TRBD1 (6 bases). Germline V gene sequence: CDR1 LNHNV, CDR2 YYDKDF (reference sequence). The CDR3 extends over 15 amino acids. V was clipped by 0 bases and J by 6 bases, with 12 bases between them. In DNA form, the CDR3 reads TGTGCCACCAGCAGAGACCGACAGGTCTCCAATGAGCAGTTCTTC. It specifies CATSRDRQVSNEQFF.

The chain recombines TRBV6-5 with TRBJ1-2; possible D gene TRBD1, 6 bases. Trimming removed 9 bases at V and 2 bases at J, with 19 bases between. Looked up from germline, CDR1 is MNHEY and CDR2 is SVGAGI. CDR3 length equals 15 residues. CDR3 in amino acids: CARKVGGLGNYGYTF. The DNA of the CDR3 is TGTGCCAGAAAGGTGGGGGGGCTGGGAAACTATGGCTACACCTTC.